This T cell receptor (beta chain) was documented in a study of T-cell memory formation after mild COVID-19 (dated by TCRdb to about 2021). With respect to the entire study: TCR sequence clusters from the two donors were largely donor specific. Longitudinal TCRalpha and TCRbeta repertoire sequencing tracked T-cell clones expanding and contracting after mild COVID-19 in a couple of donors. Two young, previously healthy adult volunteers made up the cohort, one male and one female.

In regard to this clonotype: The specificity of this receptor is unknown. The input lacks base qualities; no much larger clone sits a single base away.

For CDR1 and CDR2, the germline V gene lists SQVTM and ANQGSEA. V is pared back by 5 bases and J by 0 bases, with 16 bases lying between the germline termini. The CDR3 goes from the cysteine to the phenylalanine over 15 residues. Kept here is only the CDR3 DNA, which spans 45 bases and is read in frame from base 1. The instrument was an Illumina NovaSeq 6000. TCRalpha and TCRbeta cDNA libraries were built by 5'RACE with constant-segment primers, adding sample barcodes and unique molecular identifiers. RNA was extracted from every sample with Trizol reagent. Libraries were amplified in two PCR steps, with a second sample barcode and Illumina TruSeq adapters added in the second step. Sequencing of the libraries was done on an Illumina NovaSeq, producing 2 x 150 bp paired-end reads. The original pipeline was this. With migec v1.2.7, reads were demultiplexed and then collapsed into UMI-guided consensus sequences. Using mixcr v2.1.11, UMI consensuses were aligned to TRA and TRB V and J templates and then assembled into clonotypes. A clonotype was counted as expanded or contracted only when both edgeR and NoisET called the clonotype significant, with the noise models trained on biological replicates. For edgeR calls, the cutoffs were a false discovery rate-adjusted p below 0.01 and a log2 fold-change threshold of 1. PCA with hierarchical clustering of max-normalized trajectories of the 1000 most abundant clonotypes was used as exploratory dynamics analysis. Separately sequenced CD4+ and CD8+ repertoires were used to assign a CD4 or CD8 phenotype to each responding clone. The public reads were reprocessed in TCRdb via fastp at Q25 and MiXCR, keeping in-frame beta chains. Records with the same CDR3 protein are collapsed into one entry carrying the most frequent genes and DNA. The V and J calls reflect TCRdb's pipeline rather than the authors' work. This sample comprises 500,000 to 550,000 distinct CDR3 sequences, about 20% of them detected only once. Approximately 13% of the sample comes from the top ten.

Ficoll-Paque density gradient centrifugation was the method used to isolate PBMCs. Study-wide conclusions, independent of this receptor: Balanced CD4/CD8 phenotypes were observed for clones contracting from day 15 to 85, whereas a bias towards CD4+ was observed for a second wave of clones expanding from day 15 to 37. Contracting CD4+ clones were located mainly in the CM and EM memory subsets, whereas CD8+ clones were found to be enriched in EMRA. The study included only two mild cases, and larger cohorts that include severe cases with pre-infection samples were judged to be necessary. Some responding clones were detected in pre-infection memory, which suggested that pre-existing cross-reactive memory T cells had joined the SARS-CoV-2 response. SARS-CoV-2 specificity was not confirmed for the second-wave clones peaking on day 37.

The source of this sequence is an adult woman who had mild COVID-19 (a few samples of this study predate the infection). The sample titles of this study are shuffled in the database, so cell type and time point are left out; the donor was told from shared clones. The sample taken for sequencing was PBMCs or a T cell subset sorted from them (not recorded which). The rearranged segments are TRBV29-1 and TRBJ1-2; TRBD1 could be the D gene, as 5 bases match. The CDR3 here reads CSVFITGLTNYGYTF. The bases read TGCAGCGTTTTCATCACAGGTCTGACTAACTATGGCTACACCTTC. Where the CDR3 stops, the reference TRBV29-1 and TRBJ1-2 genes take over; the full variable domain is SAVISQKPSRDICQRGTSLTIQCQVDSQVTMMFWYRQQPGQSLTLIATANQGSEATYESGFVIDKFPISRPNLTFSTLTVSNMSPEDSSIYLCSVFITGLTNYGYTFGSGTRLTVV.